This T cell receptor (beta chain) was identified during a study of metastatic and nonmetastatic thyroid tumors. Study-level information: Comparison of repertoires was carried out across blood and tumor or nodule tissue from malignant and benign thyroid patients.

Points from the study as a whole: Within blood and tumor, benign nodules reportedly had significantly lower TCR beta diversity than malignant thyroid tumors did.

Per the study methods: In papillary thyroid cancer, a distant-metastasis classifier was built using CDR3 differences across clinicopathological groups. With MiXCR, TCRdb called clones anew from the PCR reads. The V and J calls here are based on TCRdb, not the publication. The sample lists roughly 34,000 clones, 14% to 15% seen once, with under 20% in the top ten. The CDR3 length is 14 residues. Trimming removed 7 bases at V and 1 base at J, with 10 bases between. Germline lookup yields CDR1 SNHLY and CDR2 FYNNEI. All patients were untreated before thyroid surgery. This clone was observed a handful of times. Its antigen is still unknown.

This chain links TRBV2 with TRBJ2-2; D might be TRBD1 (5 bases). Source material: blood. This sequence originates from a male donor with papillary thyroid cancer or a benign thyroid nodule (not recorded which). Some clones in this sample may be carry-over from other donors' samples. The CDR3 reads CASKEQENTGELFF. DNA for the CDR3: TGTGCCAGCAAAGAACAGGAGAACACCGGGGAGCTGTTTTTT.